These 23 T cell receptor beta chains share one sample of origin, sequenced in a study of cytomegalovirus exposure and HLA in healthy donors. Primers: 60 Vbeta forward and 13 Jbeta reverse. Libraries were prepared by immunoSEQ multiplex PCR; TCRdb keeps only in-frame clonotypes and omits some of them. Here the sample spans about 160,000 clones, 80% being singletons. The source material was PBMCs. Receptors were obtained from a man aged 25-45 years in good health and CMV-seronegative.

In its sample, this clone was seen a few times. V is TRBV5-1 and J is TRBJ2-7; 10 bases fit TRBD2. With V trimmed by 3 bases and J by 6 bases, 6 bases remained unmatched. CDR1 and CDR2 (germline): SGHRS, YFSETQ. The CDR3 length is 14 residues. CDR3 loop: CASSSSGSGGEQYF. DNA of the CDR3: TGCGCCAGCAGCTCTAGCGGGAGTGGGGGCGAGCAGTACTTC.

The chain carries TRBV7-2 and TRBJ2-2; D is uncertain. This CDR3 comprises 17 residues. V was shortened by 4 bases and J by 2 bases, with 17 bases between the two germline ends. CDR1 SGHTA and CDR2 FQGNSA come from the germline V gene. The CDR3 DNA follows: TGTGCCAGCAGCTCCCAAACCAGAGACTTCAACACCGGGGAGCTGTTTTTT. Translated, it gives CASSSQTRDFNTGELFF. The full variable domain, in which reference TRBV7-2 and TRBJ2-2 provide the parts outside the CDR3, is GAGVSQSPSNKVTEKGKDVELRCDPISGHTALYWYRQSLGQGLEFLIYFQGNSAPDKSGLPSDRFSAERTGGSVSTLTIQRTQQEDSAVYLCASSSQTRDFNTGELFFGEGSRLTVL.

The chain links TRBV28 to TRBJ2-3; the match to TRBD2 covers 9 bases. Germline V gene lookup returns CDR1 MDHEN and CDR2 SYDVKM. Trimming took 6 bases from V and 6 from J; bases not matched to a gene: 7. There are 14 residues in the CDR3. CDR3 region: CASSLRTSVDTQYF. CDR3 nucleotides: TGTGCCAGCAGCCTTCGGACTAGCGTGGATACGCAGTATTTT.

This chain connects TRBV7-8 to TRBJ1-1, with a tentative D call TRBD1 (6 bases). Per the germline V gene, CDR1 is SGHVS and CDR2 is FQNEAQ. The CDR3 is made up of 18 amino acids. V was cut by 4 bases and J by 3 bases, with 24 bases left in between. The CDR3: CASSSTPTSGAFDTEAFF. In DNA form, the CDR3 reads TGTGCCAGCAGCTCAACCCCGACCTCAGGGGCGTTCGACACTGAAGCTTTCTTT.

The V gene is TRBV7-7, the J gene TRBJ2-2, with TRBD1 identical over 8 bases. The length of the CDR3 is 15 residues. Unmatched junction bases numbered 9, after V lost 5 bases and J lost 7 bases. From germline, CDR1 is SSHAT and CDR2 FNYEAQ (reference sequence). CDR3 in DNA: TGTGCCAGCAGCCTCTTGGACAGGGTTGGCGGGGAGCTGTTTTTT. Residues: CASSLLDRVGGELFF.

This chain uses TRBV28 with TRBJ2-2; 13 nucleotides align to TRBD2. This CDR3 comprises 17 residues. The ends lost 6 bases at V and 7 bases at J; junction bases unmatched: 11. Germline CDR1 and CDR2: MDHEN and SYDVKM. The CDR3 nucleotides read TGTGCCAGCAGGGGGAGAGGACTAGCGGGAGATGGCGGGGAGCTGTTTTTT. Translating gives CASRGRGLAGDGGELFF.

To note about this clone: This specimen includes other DNA sequences encoding the same CDR3. The chain carries TRBV28 and TRBJ1-5, with D perhaps TRBD1 (5 bases). The CDR3 contains 14 residues. Trimming removed 2 bases from V and 0 bases from J, with 5 bases in between. Germline V CDR1 and CDR2: MDHEN, SYDVKM. CDR3 in DNA: TGTGCCAGCAGTTTAACAGGTAGCAATCAGCCCCAGCATTTT. Protein: CASSLTGSNQPQHF.

V usage is TRBV7-9 and J usage is TRBJ1-1, with D unresolved. V gave up 8 bases and J gave up 1 base, with 17 bases separating them. The CDR3 extends over 15 amino acids. From germline, CDR1 is SEHNR and CDR2 FQNEAQ (reference sequence). The CDR3 nucleotides read TGTGCCAGCTCACTCCCCTTAAAAGCGAACACTGAAGCTTTCTTT. Protein: CASSLPLKANTEAFF.

The chain uses TRBV6-1 and TRBJ1-5; D gene uncertain. This CDR3 is 13 amino acids long. V lost 2 bases, J lost 5 bases, and 7 bases lay in between. Per the germline V gene, CDR1 is MNHNS and CDR2 is SASEGT. The CDR3 bases are TGTGCCAGCAGTGAATTGGCCTATCAGCCCCAGCATTTT. Translation gives CASSELAYQPQHF.

The V call is TRBV28, the J call TRBJ2-5; perhaps TRBD1 as D (6 bases). The J call may be incorrect, as the DNA end agrees better with TRBJ2-7. The CDR3 consists of 15 residues. Germline V gene sequence: CDR1 MDHEN, CDR2 SYDVKM. The CDR3 DNA reads as TGTGCCAGCAGTCCTCAGGGGTATGGTCCCTACGAGCAGTACTTC. Protein sequence: CASSPQGYGPYEQYF.

The rearrangement uses TRBV18 and TRBJ2-7, with TRBD2 matching 7 bases. V lost 2 bases to trimming and J lost 5 bases; unmatched junction nucleotides: 15. The germline gives CDR1 KGHSH, CDR2 LQKENI. The CDR3 covers 17 residues. The CDR3 coding sequence is TGTGCCAGCTCACCATCTTGGGCGAGACTAGCTGTAGACGAGCAGTACTTC. Translating gives CASSPSWARLAVDEQYF.

The J gene is TRBJ2-7, the V gene TRBV11-2, with unresolved D. The CDR3 spans 15 residues. V lost 1 base, J lost 0 bases, and 10 bases lay in between. Germline V gene lookup returns CDR1 SGHAT and CDR2 FQNNGV. The CDR3 bases are TGTGCCAGCAGCTTAGCACGACTTCCCTCCTACGAGCAGTACTTC. Its protein product is CASSLARLPSYEQYF.

The gene calls are TRBV7-2 and TRBJ1-2, with 8 bases matching TRBD1. The CDR3 is 15 amino acids. J gave up 2 bases and V 3 bases, and 5 bases lay outside the gene matches. Germline V gives CDR1 SGHTA, CDR2 FQGNSA. This CDR3 reads CASSFDRGENYGYTF. CDR3 nucleotides: TGTGCCAGCAGCTTCGACAGGGGAGAGAACTATGGCTACACCTTC.

A remark on this clone: Other DNA sequences in this sample translate to the same CDR3. The J gene is TRBJ1-4, the V gene TRBV9; 8 bases match TRBD1. The CDR3 spans 14 residues. CDR1 is SGDLS and CDR2 is YYNGEE in the germline V gene. With 3 bases clipped from V and 2 bases from J, the junction kept 0 bases outside the gene matches. The CDR3 sequence is CASSGQGTNEKLFF. CDR3 DNA: TGTGCCAGCAGCGGACAGGGGACTAATGAAAAACTGTTTTTT.

The V and J genes are TRBV6-1 and TRBJ2-3; 12 bases fit TRBD2. Germline CDR1 and CDR2: MNHNS and SASEGT. The CDR3 is 13 residues long. The V and J ends lost 6 bases and 14 bases, in that order; junction bases with no gene match: 9. The CDR3 region is CASSLNKLAGGYF. CDR3 nucleotide sequence: TGTGCCAGCAGCCTGAACAAACTAGCGGGAGGGTATTTT.

The CDR3 DNA follows: TGTGCCAGCAGCTTAGGTAGCGGGGGGGCCCTAGAGACCCAGTACTTC. It translates to CASSLGSGGALETQYF. The chain combines TRBV7-2 with TRBJ2-5, with 11 bases matching TRBD2. This CDR3 is built from 16 residues. Trimming at V came to 1 base and at J to 4 bases, leaving 5 bases not matched to a gene. The germline V gene encodes CDR1 SGHTA and CDR2 FQGNSA.

The chain couples TRBV30 to TRBJ2-6; 9 nucleotides match TRBD1. V lost 3 bases, J lost 9 bases, and 21 bases stayed unmatched. The CDR3 contains 19 residues. Per the germline V gene, CDR1 is GTSNPN and CDR2 is SVGIG (reference sequence). The CDR3 bases are TGTGCCTGGAGCCCCCGGGACAGGGCCAGACAACCCAAACACAACGTCCTGACTTTC. Protein product: CAWSPRDRARQPKHNVLTF.

The V call is TRBV28, the J call TRBJ2-1, with a possible D match to TRBD2 (7 bases). The CDR3 is made up of 16 amino acids. Looked up from germline, CDR1 is MDHEN and CDR2 is SYDVKM. V shed 5 bases and J shed 4 bases, with 18 bases lying between them. CDR3 amino acids: CASSPPWGGEYNEQFF. The CDR3 DNA follows: TGTGCCAGCAGTCCGCCCTGGGGGGGCGAATACAATGAGCAGTTCTTC.

This chain joins TRBV19 and TRBJ1-5; TRBD1 agrees at 10 bases. Germline values: CDR1 LNHDA, CDR2 SQIVND (reference sequence). The V gene end was trimmed by 1 base and the J gene end by 7 bases; junction bases not matched to a gene: 4. CDR3 length equals 15 residues. In DNA, the CDR3 is TGTGCCAGTAGTATAGGACAGGGGGCGCGGCAGCCCCAGCATTTT. This gives the protein CASSIGQGARQPQHF.

The chain has TRBV15 and TRBJ2-7; TRBD1 matches at 9 bases. CDR1 and CDR2 from the germline V gene are LNHNV and YYDKDF (reference sequence). The junction had 5 bases not matched to a gene; V was cut back by 5 bases and J by 0 bases. The CDR3 extends over 15 amino acids. The CDR3 is CATSEGTGSSYEQYF. Written as DNA, the CDR3 is TGTGCCACCAGCGAAGGGACAGGGAGCTCCTACGAGCAGTACTTC.

The chain employs TRBV7-8 and TRBJ2-4, with TRBD2 identical over 13 bases. V trimming: 5 bases; J trimming: 0 bases; junction bases outside the gene matches: 7. The CDR3 spans 18 residues. Germline CDR1 SGHVS, CDR2 FQNEAQ. The CDR3 spells CASSTRTSGGRAKNIQYF. In DNA, the CDR3 is TGTGCCAGCAGCACCCGGACTAGCGGGGGAAGAGCCAAAAACATTCAGTACTTC.

The V call is TRBV6-1, the J call TRBJ1-5; weak D call: TRBD1 (6 bases). V lost 5 bases and J 9 bases, leaving 17 bases between the germline ends. Germline-derived CDR1 and CDR2 are MNHNS and SASEGT. CDR3 length: 14 residues. The CDR3 loop reads CASSSPGTPGPQHF. Written as DNA, the CDR3 is TGTGCCAGCAGTTCCCCCGGGACACCCGGGCCCCAGCATTTT.

This clone was seen once. The chain carries TRBV6-1 and TRBJ2-7; tentative D call: TRBD2 (5 bases). Deletions cut 7 bases from V and 3 bases from J, with 16 bases between. This CDR3 spans 14 amino acids. CDR1 MNHNS and CDR2 SASEGT come from the germline V gene. As DNA, the CDR3 is TGTGCCAGCATTACCACTAGTTGGGGCTACGAGCAGTACTTC. Protein product: CASITTSWGYEQYF.